These T cell receptor beta chains were read from a single sample in a study of CD8 T cells in Susac syndrome. MiXCR, run by TCRdb on the immunoSEQ multiplex PCR reads, gives a single entry per CDR3 protein. The profile covers 120,000 to 150,000 distinct CDR3 sequences, with roughly 94% appearing a single time and 0.065% to 0.1% taken by the ten largest. Sequenced: CD4+ T cells from PBMCs. The receptors come from a human donor in good health. Each CDR3 is given with its conserved first and last residue. Not all rows give a size; the values are once, few, many and, for expanded clones, a class.

v_call clone_size cdr3_aa
TRBV29-1 - CSVLGWTGSYEQYF
TRBV27 - CASSLTSNYGYTF
TRBV5-1 - CASSPQVEQSSGANVLTF
TRBV5-1 - CASSPLGTSGNYEQYF
TRBV5-6 - CASSLVGLGEVNTEAFF
TRBV20-1 - CSARDRLAGGDTQYF
TRBV3-1 - CASSQTFSGEGEQFF
TRBV20-1 - CSAHTSFEAFF
TRBV25-1 once CASSELAGAYNEQFF
TRBV5-1 - CASSFRDGGTDTQYF
TRBV5-1 - CASSPEGPRSEQYF
TRBV20-1 - CSAPSSSAFSYEQYF
TRBV27 - CASSLTHSGNTIYF
TRBV7-9 - CASSLWAVGVQETQYF
TRBV19 - CASTGKTNQPQHF
TRBV10-3 - CAISEVLAGGVRQYF
TRBV3-1 few CASSWTTSGPYEQYF
TRBV6-1 - CASTSRAGAAKNIQYF
TRBV7-7 - CASSATGTGLEETQYF
TRBV28 - CASTPRRGRYTGELFF
TRBV18 few CASSRTSTDTQYF
TRBV6-5 - CASRDMDRGLFPQFF
TRBV5-1 - CASSLTAGGTQPQHF
TRBV3-1 - CASSLPGTSGRSSYNEQFF
TRBV6-6 - CASRRRALETQYF
TRBV20-1 - CSAGLFLSETQYF
TRBV7-7 - CASSLRAKSTQYF
TRBV5-1 once CASSREAGLYGYTF
TRBV3-1 - CASRGLAEGGANVLTF
TRBV4-1 - CASSQVGGGGNYGYTF
TRBV25-1 - CASKGLLYEQYF
TRBV7-2 - CASSPRQGRQPQHF
TRBV6-4 - CASSPGLAGGPHTQYF
TRBV3-1 - CASSQVRVNNEQFF
TRBV20-1 - CSSGRHYNEQFF
TRBV3-1 - CASSPGLSTEAFF
TRBV30 - CAWRDRGSNGNTIYF
TRBV5-4 - CASRSGRQDEQYF
TRBV6-1 - CASSPQLGEQFF
TRBV7-9 - CASSTGTDGYNEQFF
TRBV6-5 - CASSYGTHRVTEAFF
TRBV24-1 - CATLFSASLGETQYF
TRBV30 once CASLDTGELFF
TRBV3-1 - CASSHHGTSGRVETQYF
TRBV7-9 - CASSSDTEAFF
TRBV4-1 - CASSQLAGGQETQYF
TRBV29-1 - CSVVAPGGTEAFF
TRBV10-3 - CAISDYDRANYEQYF
TRBV6-5 - CAGDGESSTGELFF